This TCR beta chain was captured in a study of cytomegalovirus exposure and HLA in healthy donors. Looking at the study overall: Genotyping showed 70% to 90% of approximately 430 donors falling in the Caucasian-associated ancestry cluster. Study results and caveats: Later on, an analysis showed TCR association rates differing by HLA locus, with DRB1 the most and HLA-C the fewest. There were a few CMV-associated chains whose specificity for CMV antigens was confirmed in vitro. Versus the approximately 700-donor mean, an Asian-associated ancestry cluster reportedly showed fewer N-insertions in a later analysis.

Researchers ran the PCR with 60 Vbeta and 13 Jbeta primers. Sequenced by immunoSEQ multiplex PCR; TCRdb stores in-frame clones only, minus some. Of around 150,000 clones in the sample, around 80% were seen once. This CDR3 has 15 amino acids. V shed 0 bases and J shed 4 bases, with 11 bases lying between them. Germline V CDR1 and CDR2: SGHNT, YYREEE (reference sequence). This clone was counted only a few times. Its antigen is as yet unknown. The sequencing input was PBMCs. This sequence was found in a male donor in good health and CMV-seronegative. The V call is TRBV5-4, the J call TRBJ1-3, with D perhaps matching TRBD1 (5 bases). The CDR3: CASSLGGASGNTIYF. CDR3 sequence (DNA): TGTGCCAGCAGCTTGGGGGGCGCTTCGGGAAACACCATATATTTT.